The T cell receptor beta chain under discussion was sequenced for a study of blood T cell repertoires in COVID-19. Study-level background: PBMCs, B-cell-depleted T cells, or T cells provided the cDNA or gDNA that made up the material.

Generated by immunoSEQ multiplex PCR, the TCRdb table keeps only in-frame clones and is missing some. The sample has roughly 300,000 clones, 85% to 90% seen once. By sample fraction, this clone is large. V lost 4 bases and J 1 base, leaving 12 bases between the germline ends. CDR1 is SGHNT and CDR2 is YYREEE in the germline V gene (reference sequence). The CDR3 is 14 amino acids. This sequence joins TRBV5-4 and TRBJ2-7; D not resolved. The sequencing input was PBMCs or T cells enriched from blood (not recorded which). The TCR sequence derives from a woman between 18 and 29 years old who had recovered from COVID-19. The CDR3 region has the DNA TGTGCCAGCAGCCCACTGTCCGGGTCCTACGAGCAGTACTTC. Protein product: CASSPLSGSYEQYF.